A selection of T cell receptor beta chains follows, all from one sample in a study of CD8+ T cells in alopecia areata. Generated by immunoSEQ multiplex PCR, the TCRdb table keeps only in-frame clones and is missing some. The data show 200,000 to 250,000 clones, with about 50% seen just once and roughly 1.6% held by the top ten. The material was CD4+ T cells sorted from blood, obtained at week 4, from a patient treated with tofacitinib. These receptors were taken from a human donor with alopecia areata. CDR3s include the opening cysteine and the closing phenylalanine or tryptophan. The D gene is left open where the match is weak. Not every row has a clone size; where given, it reads once, few, many or a size class.

.	TRBV30	.	TRBJ2-3	TGTGCCTGGAGTCGGACCGACACAGATACGCAGTATTTT	CAWSRTDTDTQYF
.	TRBV7-9	.	TRBJ1-4	TGTGCCAGCAGCCCCGACAGAACAACTAATGAAAAACTGTTTTTT	CASSPDRTTNEKLFF
few	TRBV7-2	TRBD1	TRBJ2-7	TGTGCCAGCAGCTACGCCGCGGACAGGGAGGCCTACGAGCAGTACTTC	CASSYAADREAYEQYF
.	TRBV7-7	.	TRBJ2-1	TGTGCCAGCAGCTTAGATTCGGTGGGTGAGCAGTTCTTC	CASSLDSVGEQFF
.	TRBV4-1	.	TRBJ2-5	TGCGCCAGCAGCCAAGATGGGGGGCGAGGAGAGACCCAGTACTTC	CASSQDGGRGETQYF
.	TRBV25-1	.	TRBJ2-1	TGTGCCAGCAGTGAAACCCGAAGGCCTGAGGGCAATGAGCAGTTCTTC	CASSETRRPEGNEQFF
few	TRBV29-1	.	TRBJ2-1	TGCAGCGTTGGAGTTCCGCGGGGACCAGACAATGAGCAGTTCTTC	CSVGVPRGPDNEQFF
few	TRBV2	TRBD2	TRBJ2-1	TGTGCCAGCAGTGTACTAGCGGGGGGATACAATGAGCAGTTCTTC	CASSVLAGGYNEQFF
.	TRBV11-2	TRBD1	TRBJ2-5	TGTGCCAGCAGCTCGGAGCGCAGGGGGCGATGGGAGACCCAGTACTTC	CASSSERRGRWETQYF
few	TRBV18	.	TRBJ1-1	TGTGCCAGCTCACCAAGGTCGGGCAGGCTCGAAGCTTTCTTT	CASSPRSGRLEAFF
few	TRBV6-6	TRBD1	TRBJ1-2	TGTGCCAGCAGTCGAGGACAGGGGGCGGTTGGCTACACCTTC	CASSRGQGAVGYTF
few	TRBV14	TRBD1	TRBJ2-5	TGTGCCAGCAGCCCGGACAGGGGGCGAGAGACCCAGTACTTC	CASSPDRGRETQYF
.	TRBV30	TRBD1	TRBJ1-1	TGTGCCTGGAGTGTACGGGCAGGGGGCACTGAAGCTTTCTTT	CAWSVRAGGTEAFF
.	TRBV7-2	TRBD1	TRBJ2-2	TGTGCCAGCAGCAAGGACAGGGGTACCGGGGAGCTGTTTTTT	CASSKDRGTGELFF
few	TRBV4-2	.	TRBJ1-1	TGTGCCAGCAGCCAGTACTCGCAGGACACTGAAGCTTTCTTT	CASSQYSQDTEAFF
once	TRBV25-1	TRBD2	TRBJ2-1	TGTGCCAGCAGTGACCCCGGCAGCGGGGGCCCATACAATGAGCAGTTCTTC	CASSDPGSGGPYNEQFF
.	TRBV7-2	TRBD1	TRBJ2-2	TGTGCCAGCAGCTTAGGGCCCGACAGGGAACGATCCGGGGAGCTGTTTTTT	CASSLGPDRERSGELFF
.	TRBV14	.	TRBJ2-3	TGTGCCAGCAGCCAAGACAGGGGAACGCAGTATTTT	CASSQDRGTQYF
few	TRBV27	TRBD2	TRBJ2-3	TGTGCCAGCAGTTTGAGGCGGGGGACCAGCACAGATACGCAGTATTTT	CASSLRRGTSTDTQYF
few	TRBV19	TRBD1	TRBJ2-5	TGTGCCAGTAGTATAACAGGACAGGGGGCCGAGACCCAGTACTTC	CASSITGQGAETQYF
.	TRBV4-1	.	TRBJ2-7	TGCGCCAGCAGCCAAGTCCAGGATTACTCCTACGAGCAGTACTTC	CASSQVQDYSYEQYF
few	TRBV28	.	TRBJ1-1	TGTGCCAGCAGAGGGAGCAAGTTCATGAACACTGAAGCTTTCTTT	CASRGSKFMNTEAFF
.	TRBV29-1	.	TRBJ1-1	TGCAGCGTTGACAGGACGGGAACTGAAGCTTTCTTT	CSVDRTGTEAFF
.	TRBV6-9	.	TRBJ1-2	TGTGCCAGCAGCAAAGACCGCGGCACCTTC	CASSKDRGTF
few	TRBV5-4	TRBD1	TRBJ2-1	TGTGCCAGCAGCCGGGACAGGGAATACAATGAGCAGTTCTTC	CASSRDREYNEQFF